This T cell receptor (beta chain) was identified during a study of CD8 T cells in Susac syndrome. CDR3 length: 14 residues. The V segment lost 9 bases and the J segment 2 bases; nucleotides outside the gene matches: 7. Per the germline V gene, CDR1 is KGHDR and CDR2 is SFDVKD. An amount of RNA that ranged from 0.5 to 1 ug was reverse transcribed with random hexamers. TCRdb processed the immunoSEQ multiplex PCR reads anew with MiXCR; each CDR3 protein has one entry. In the table there are 120,000 to 150,000 distinct CDR3 sequences, approximately 94% of which are singletons. The sequenced sample was CD4+ T cells from PBMCs. The clonotype was recovered from a human donor with Susac syndrome. The rearrangement links TRBV24-1 to TRBJ2-5; TRBD2 agrees at 8 bases. CDR3 protein: CATSGGALQETQYF. The CDR3 DNA follows: TGTGCCACCTCGGGGGGGGCATTACAAGAGACCCAGTACTTC.